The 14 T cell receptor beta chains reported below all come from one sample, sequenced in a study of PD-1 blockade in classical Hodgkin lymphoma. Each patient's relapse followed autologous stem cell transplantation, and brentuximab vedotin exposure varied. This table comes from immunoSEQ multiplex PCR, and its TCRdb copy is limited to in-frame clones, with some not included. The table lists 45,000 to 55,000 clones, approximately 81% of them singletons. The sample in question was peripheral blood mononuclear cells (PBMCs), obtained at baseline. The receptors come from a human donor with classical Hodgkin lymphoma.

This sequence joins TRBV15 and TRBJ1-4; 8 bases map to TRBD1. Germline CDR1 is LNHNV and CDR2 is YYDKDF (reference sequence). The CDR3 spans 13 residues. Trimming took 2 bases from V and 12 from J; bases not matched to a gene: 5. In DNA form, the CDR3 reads TGTGCCACCAGCAGACATATGGACAGGGAACTGTTTTTT. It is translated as CATSRHMDRELFF.

The CDR3 region is CAWRGQGKGSYEQYF. CDR3 bases: TGTGCCTGGAGGGGGCAGGGTAAGGGCTCCTACGAGCAGTACTTC. The V call is TRBV30, the J call TRBJ2-7; tentatively, D is TRBD1 (5 bases). Deletions cut 3 bases from V and 0 bases from J, with 15 bases between. This CDR3 comprises 15 residues. Germline lookup yields CDR1 GTSNPN and CDR2 SVGIG (reference sequence).

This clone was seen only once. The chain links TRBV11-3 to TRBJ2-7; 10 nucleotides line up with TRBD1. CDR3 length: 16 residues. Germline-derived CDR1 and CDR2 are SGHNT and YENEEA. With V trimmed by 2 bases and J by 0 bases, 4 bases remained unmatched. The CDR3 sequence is CASSLYWTGGSYEQYF. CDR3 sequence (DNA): TGTGCCAGCAGCTTATACTGGACAGGGGGCTCCTACGAGCAGTACTTC.

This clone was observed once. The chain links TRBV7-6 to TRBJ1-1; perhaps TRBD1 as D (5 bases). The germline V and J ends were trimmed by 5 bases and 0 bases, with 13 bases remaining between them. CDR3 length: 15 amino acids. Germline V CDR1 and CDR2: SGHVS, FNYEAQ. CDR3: CASSGAGSMNTEAFF. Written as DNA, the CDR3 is TGTGCCAGCAGCGGTGCAGGGAGCATGAACACTGAAGCTTTCTTT. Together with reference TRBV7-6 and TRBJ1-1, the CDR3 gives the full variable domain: GAGVSQSPRYKVTKRGQDVALRCDPISGHVSLYWYRQALGQGPEFLTYFNYEAQQDKSGLPNDRFSAERPEGSISTLTIQRTEQRDSAMYRCASSGAGSMNTEAFFGQGTRLTVV.

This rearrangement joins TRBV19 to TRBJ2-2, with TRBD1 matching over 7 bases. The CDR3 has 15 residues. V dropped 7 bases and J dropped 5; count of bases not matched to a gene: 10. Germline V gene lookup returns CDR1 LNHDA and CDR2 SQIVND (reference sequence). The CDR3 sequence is CASTLTGAVTGELFF. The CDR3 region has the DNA TGTGCCAGTACCCTAACAGGGGCGGTAACCGGGGAGCTGTTTTTT.

As DNA, the CDR3 is TGTGCCAGCAGCTACCATCCGGGACTAGAGGTCGGCGGGGAGCTGTTTTTT. Residues: CASSYHPGLEVGGELFF. This chain uses TRBV7-2 with TRBJ2-2; the match to TRBD2 covers 8 bases. The CDR3 is 17 residues long. From germline, CDR1 is SGHTA and CDR2 FQGNSA. J lost 7 bases, V lost 4 bases, and 14 bases had no gene match.

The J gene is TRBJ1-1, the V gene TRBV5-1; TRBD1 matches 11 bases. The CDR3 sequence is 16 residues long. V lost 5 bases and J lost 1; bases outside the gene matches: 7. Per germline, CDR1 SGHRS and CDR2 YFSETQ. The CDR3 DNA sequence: TGCGCCAGCAGTCTCGGGACAGGGGGTGCGAACACTGAAGCTTTCTTT. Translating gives CASSLGTGGANTEAFF.

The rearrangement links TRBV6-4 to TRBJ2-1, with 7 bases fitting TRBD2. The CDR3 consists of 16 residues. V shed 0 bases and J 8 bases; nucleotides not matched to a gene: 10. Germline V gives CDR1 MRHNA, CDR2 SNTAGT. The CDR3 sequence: CASSDSAGEGIDEQFF. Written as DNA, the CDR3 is TGTGCCAGCAGTGACTCGGCGGGAGAGGGCATCGATGAGCAGTTCTTC.

CDR3 DNA: TGTGCCAGCAGCTTATCATTAGGGGACAAGCCCCAGCATTTT. It encodes CASSLSLGDKPQHF. The genes are TRBV7-2 and TRBJ1-5, with D tentatively TRBD1 (6 bases). The CDR3 runs to 14 residues. Looked up from germline, CDR1 is SGHTA and CDR2 is FQGNSA. The V and J ends lost 2 bases and 8 bases respectively, with 13 bases between them. Together with reference TRBV7-2 and TRBJ1-5, the CDR3 gives the full variable domain: GAGVSQSPSNKVTEKGKDVELRCDPISGHTALYWYRQSLGQGLEFLIYFQGNSAPDKSGLPSDRFSAERTGGSVSTLTIQRTQQEDSAVYLCASSLSLGDKPQHFGDGTRLSIL.

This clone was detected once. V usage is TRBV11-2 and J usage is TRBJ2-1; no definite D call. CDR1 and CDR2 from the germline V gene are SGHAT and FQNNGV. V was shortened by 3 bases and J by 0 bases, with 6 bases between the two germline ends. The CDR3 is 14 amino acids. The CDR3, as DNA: TGTGCCAGCAGCTTGGGCAGCTCCTACAATGAGCAGTTCTTC. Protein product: CASSLGSSYNEQFF.

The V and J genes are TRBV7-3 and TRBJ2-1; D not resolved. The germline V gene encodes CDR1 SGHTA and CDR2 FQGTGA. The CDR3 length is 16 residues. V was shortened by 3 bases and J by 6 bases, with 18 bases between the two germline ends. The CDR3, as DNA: TGTGCCAGCAGCTTGTTAGACCTGGCCCCTACCAATGAGCAGTTCTTC. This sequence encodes CASSLLDLAPTNEQFF. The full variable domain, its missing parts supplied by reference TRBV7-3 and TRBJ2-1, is GAGVSQTPSNKVTEKGKYVELRCDPISGHTALYWYRQSLGQGPEFLIYFQGTGAADDSGLPNDRFFAVRPEGSVSTLKIQRTERGDSAVYLCASSLLDLAPTNEQFFGPGTRLTVL.

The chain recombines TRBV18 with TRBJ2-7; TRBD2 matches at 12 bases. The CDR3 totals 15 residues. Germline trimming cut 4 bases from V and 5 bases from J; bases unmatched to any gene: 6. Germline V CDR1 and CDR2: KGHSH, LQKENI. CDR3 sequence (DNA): TGTGCCAGCTCACTCCGACTAGCGGGAGAACACGAGCAGTACTTC. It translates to CASSLRLAGEHEQYF.

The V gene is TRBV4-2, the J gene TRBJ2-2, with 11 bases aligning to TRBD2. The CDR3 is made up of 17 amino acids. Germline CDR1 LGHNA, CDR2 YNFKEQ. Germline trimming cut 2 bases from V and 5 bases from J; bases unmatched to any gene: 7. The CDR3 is CASSQTSGRLYTGELFF. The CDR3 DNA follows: TGTGCCAGCAGCCAAACTAGCGGGAGACTCTATACCGGGGAGCTGTTTTTT.

The CDR3 DNA follows: TGTGCCAGCAAGGTCCCAGGATGGAGCTCCTACAATGAGCAGTTCTTC. This translates into CASKVPGWSSYNEQFF. The chain carries TRBV7-9 and TRBJ2-1; D gene ambiguous. CDR3 length: 16 residues. With 7 bases removed from V and 0 bases from J, the gap between germline ends came to 16 bases. Germline-derived CDR1 and CDR2 are SEHNR and FQNEAQ (reference sequence).